This record concerns one T cell receptor beta chain sequence. The antigen is not known. Sorted-subset replicate PCR reactions were performed with about 200 ng DNA, corresponding to 30,000 to 35,000 T cell genomes. The assay was immunoSEQ multiplex PCR, and TCRdb's table has in-frame clones only and misses some. The table has 2,500,000 or so clones, approximately 90% seen once. These data come from a study of shared clonotypes between healthy human individuals. Study background: CD8 memory received one plate per donor, CD8 naive two, CD4 memory three and CD4 naive three.

Findings and limits, study-wide: Approximately 5.3% was the fraction of naive CD4 clonotypes found shared across a few donors.

The CDR3 has 17 amino acids. V lost 8 bases, J lost 3 bases, and 24 bases lay in between. Germline CDR1 MNHEY, CDR2 SMNVEV (reference sequence). The chain joins TRBV27 to TRBJ2-3; a weak D match, TRBD2 (6 bases). The receptor was derived from a man aged 18-30 years in good health. What was sequenced was naive CD4+ T cells sorted from blood. Subset specified: CD45RA+ positively selected. The CDR3 DNA follows: TGTGCCAGCCTCCGAGCGGGCCGTTTAAGAGGGACAGATACGCAGTATTTT. This gives the protein CASLRAGRLRGTDTQYF.